Listed below are T cell receptor beta chains from one sample, sequenced in a study of glioma-infiltrating T cells. One entry per CDR3 protein, called by TCRdb with MiXCR from the multiplex PCR reads. The sample has some 100,000 distinct CDR3 sequences; around a quarter are singletons. What was sequenced was glioma tissue, nonneoplastic brain tissue, or PBMCs (not recorded which). The receptor set was obtained from a human donor with low-grade glioma or glioblastoma, undergoing nonglioma brain surgery, or in good health (not recorded which). The conserved cysteine and the conserved F or W are not part of the CDR3 here. Fields, in order: J gene, CDR3 length, V gene, clone size, CDR3 protein. Part of the rows lack a size; the others show once, few, many or a class for expanded clones.

J gene: TRBJ1-5; CDR3 length: 13; V gene: TRBV19; clone size: NA; CDR3 protein: ASTSGKGGYQPQH
J gene: TRBJ2-4; CDR3 length: 14; V gene: TRBV12-3/TRBV12-4; clone size: NA; CDR3 protein: ASTPYYLGTKNIQY
J gene: TRBJ2-3; CDR3 length: 14; V gene: TRBV5-4; clone size: NA; CDR3 protein: ASSLDESGRTGTQY
J gene: TRBJ2-1; CDR3 length: 10; V gene: TRBV27; clone size: many; CDR3 protein: ASSSTYNEQF
J gene: TRBJ2-5; CDR3 length: 12; V gene: TRBV18; clone size: many; CDR3 protein: ASSPLAPQETQY
J gene: TRBJ1-2; CDR3 length: 13; V gene: TRBV20-1; clone size: many; CDR3 protein: SARQPGQPNYGYT
J gene: TRBJ2-3; CDR3 length: 14; V gene: TRBV7-2; clone size: NA; CDR3 protein: ASSSSRLAGEGVRY
J gene: TRBJ2-3; CDR3 length: 13; V gene: TRBV7-9; clone size: many; CDR3 protein: ASSPRTGEADTQY
J gene: TRBJ2-1; CDR3 length: 16; V gene: TRBV7-2; clone size: NA; CDR3 protein: ASSWALAGNGPANEQF
J gene: TRBJ2-7; CDR3 length: 9; V gene: TRBV6-1; clone size: many; CDR3 protein: ASSWTGEQY
J gene: TRBJ2-1; CDR3 length: 12; V gene: TRBV20-1; clone size: many; CDR3 protein: SAKTQGAYNEQF
J gene: TRBJ2-1; CDR3 length: 13; V gene: TRBV5-1; clone size: NA; CDR3 protein: ASSLVQTPYNEQF
J gene: TRBJ1-5; CDR3 length: 11; V gene: TRBV30; clone size: NA; CDR3 protein: AWSVGGRQPHH
J gene: TRBJ2-7; CDR3 length: 12; V gene: TRBV7-9; clone size: few; CDR3 protein: ASSLDTTSYEQY
J gene: TRBJ2-7; CDR3 length: 11; V gene: TRBV28; clone size: NA; CDR3 protein: ASTGGPRNEQY
J gene: TRBJ2-3; CDR3 length: 14; V gene: TRBV7-2; clone size: NA; CDR3 protein: ASTGMLAGGQDTQY
J gene: TRBJ2-7; CDR3 length: 11; V gene: TRBV20-1; clone size: many; CDR3 protein: SATQGITYEQY
J gene: TRBJ2-2; CDR3 length: 14; V gene: TRBV6-5; clone size: many; CDR3 protein: ASSYSAGDYTGELF
J gene: TRBJ1-1; CDR3 length: 10; V gene: TRBV9; clone size: NA; CDR3 protein: ASSPRQGLAF
J gene: TRBJ2-3; CDR3 length: 10; V gene: TRBV15; clone size: many; CDR3 protein: ATSGVQDTQY
J gene: TRBJ2-7; CDR3 length: 11; V gene: TRBV6-1; clone size: many; CDR3 protein: ASRFIQGYEQY
J gene: TRBJ2-3; CDR3 length: 11; V gene: TRBV20-1; clone size: many; CDR3 protein: SARRVDTDTQY
J gene: TRBJ2-7; CDR3 length: 12; V gene: TRBV12-3/TRBV12-4; clone size: few; CDR3 protein: ASSAQTGASEQY
J gene: TRBJ1-2; CDR3 length: 13; V gene: TRBV14; clone size: many; CDR3 protein: ASSQGQRAFYGYT
J gene: TRBJ2-7; CDR3 length: 13; V gene: TRBV10-2; clone size: few; CDR3 protein: ASSDPGLANNEQY
J gene: TRBJ1-2; CDR3 length: 12; V gene: TRBV20-1; clone size: many; CDR3 protein: SARGGEGTPRGT
J gene: TRBJ1-5; CDR3 length: 13; V gene: TRBV27; clone size: many; CDR3 protein: ASSFRENSNQPQH
J gene: TRBJ1-3; CDR3 length: 13; V gene: TRBV7-2; clone size: many; CDR3 protein: ASSLAGATGNTIY
J gene: TRBJ1-2; CDR3 length: 12; V gene: TRBV12-3/TRBV12-4; clone size: few; CDR3 protein: ASSLGGDRYGYT
J gene: TRBJ2-2; CDR3 length: 12; V gene: TRBV27; clone size: many; CDR3 protein: ASSYGRGSGELF
J gene: TRBJ1-1; CDR3 length: 13; V gene: TRBV28; clone size: many; CDR3 protein: ASSLAGGPGAEAF
J gene: TRBJ2-7; CDR3 length: 13; V gene: TRBV12-5; clone size: NA; CDR3 protein: ASGPGTGTFNEQY